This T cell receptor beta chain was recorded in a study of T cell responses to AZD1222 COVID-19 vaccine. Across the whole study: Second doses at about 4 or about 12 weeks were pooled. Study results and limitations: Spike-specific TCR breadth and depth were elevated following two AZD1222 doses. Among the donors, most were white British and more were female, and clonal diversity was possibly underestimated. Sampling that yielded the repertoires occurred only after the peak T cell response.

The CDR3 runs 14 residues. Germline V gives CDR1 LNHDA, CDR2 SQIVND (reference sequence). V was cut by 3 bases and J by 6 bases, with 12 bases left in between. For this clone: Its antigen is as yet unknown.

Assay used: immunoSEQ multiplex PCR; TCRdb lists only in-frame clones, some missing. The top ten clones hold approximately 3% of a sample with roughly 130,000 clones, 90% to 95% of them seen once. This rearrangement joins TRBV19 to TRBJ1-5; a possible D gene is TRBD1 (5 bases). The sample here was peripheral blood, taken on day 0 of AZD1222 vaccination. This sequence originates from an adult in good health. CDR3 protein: CASSISGGGQPQHF. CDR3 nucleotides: TGTGCCAGTAGTATTTCGGGGGGTGGTCAGCCCCAGCATTTT.